This T cell receptor (beta chain) was recorded in a study of early T cells in non-severe SARS-CoV-2 infection. Whole-study context: Bulk RNA from unsorted whole blood was sequenced; chains were unpaired. Broader study findings: There was a bias toward anti-spike CD8 responses in VDJdb matching, which missed private and CD4 specificities.

This clonotype appeared a few times. Its antigen is undetermined. Individual cDNA molecules each received unique molecular identifiers attached to them. Each CDR3 protein gets one entry after TCRdb re-called the 5' RACE reads with MiXCR. Of fewer than 80,000 distinct CDR3 sequences listed, roughly 10% are singletons. This CDR3 is 13 amino acids long. Germline V gene data show CDR1 as SGHRS and CDR2 as YFSETQ. V was cut by 4 bases and J by 7 bases, with 9 bases left in between. This clonotype was sampled from an adult who was a healthcare worker with PCR-confirmed SARS-CoV-2 infection or an uninfected control (not recorded which). V gene TRBV5-1 combines with J gene TRBJ1-6, with D perhaps matching TRBD1 (6 bases). The sample consisted of whole blood, taken at baseline. The CDR3 nucleotides are TGCGCCAGCAGCATGGACAGCAATTCACCCCTCCACTTT. It specifies CASSMDSNSPLHF.